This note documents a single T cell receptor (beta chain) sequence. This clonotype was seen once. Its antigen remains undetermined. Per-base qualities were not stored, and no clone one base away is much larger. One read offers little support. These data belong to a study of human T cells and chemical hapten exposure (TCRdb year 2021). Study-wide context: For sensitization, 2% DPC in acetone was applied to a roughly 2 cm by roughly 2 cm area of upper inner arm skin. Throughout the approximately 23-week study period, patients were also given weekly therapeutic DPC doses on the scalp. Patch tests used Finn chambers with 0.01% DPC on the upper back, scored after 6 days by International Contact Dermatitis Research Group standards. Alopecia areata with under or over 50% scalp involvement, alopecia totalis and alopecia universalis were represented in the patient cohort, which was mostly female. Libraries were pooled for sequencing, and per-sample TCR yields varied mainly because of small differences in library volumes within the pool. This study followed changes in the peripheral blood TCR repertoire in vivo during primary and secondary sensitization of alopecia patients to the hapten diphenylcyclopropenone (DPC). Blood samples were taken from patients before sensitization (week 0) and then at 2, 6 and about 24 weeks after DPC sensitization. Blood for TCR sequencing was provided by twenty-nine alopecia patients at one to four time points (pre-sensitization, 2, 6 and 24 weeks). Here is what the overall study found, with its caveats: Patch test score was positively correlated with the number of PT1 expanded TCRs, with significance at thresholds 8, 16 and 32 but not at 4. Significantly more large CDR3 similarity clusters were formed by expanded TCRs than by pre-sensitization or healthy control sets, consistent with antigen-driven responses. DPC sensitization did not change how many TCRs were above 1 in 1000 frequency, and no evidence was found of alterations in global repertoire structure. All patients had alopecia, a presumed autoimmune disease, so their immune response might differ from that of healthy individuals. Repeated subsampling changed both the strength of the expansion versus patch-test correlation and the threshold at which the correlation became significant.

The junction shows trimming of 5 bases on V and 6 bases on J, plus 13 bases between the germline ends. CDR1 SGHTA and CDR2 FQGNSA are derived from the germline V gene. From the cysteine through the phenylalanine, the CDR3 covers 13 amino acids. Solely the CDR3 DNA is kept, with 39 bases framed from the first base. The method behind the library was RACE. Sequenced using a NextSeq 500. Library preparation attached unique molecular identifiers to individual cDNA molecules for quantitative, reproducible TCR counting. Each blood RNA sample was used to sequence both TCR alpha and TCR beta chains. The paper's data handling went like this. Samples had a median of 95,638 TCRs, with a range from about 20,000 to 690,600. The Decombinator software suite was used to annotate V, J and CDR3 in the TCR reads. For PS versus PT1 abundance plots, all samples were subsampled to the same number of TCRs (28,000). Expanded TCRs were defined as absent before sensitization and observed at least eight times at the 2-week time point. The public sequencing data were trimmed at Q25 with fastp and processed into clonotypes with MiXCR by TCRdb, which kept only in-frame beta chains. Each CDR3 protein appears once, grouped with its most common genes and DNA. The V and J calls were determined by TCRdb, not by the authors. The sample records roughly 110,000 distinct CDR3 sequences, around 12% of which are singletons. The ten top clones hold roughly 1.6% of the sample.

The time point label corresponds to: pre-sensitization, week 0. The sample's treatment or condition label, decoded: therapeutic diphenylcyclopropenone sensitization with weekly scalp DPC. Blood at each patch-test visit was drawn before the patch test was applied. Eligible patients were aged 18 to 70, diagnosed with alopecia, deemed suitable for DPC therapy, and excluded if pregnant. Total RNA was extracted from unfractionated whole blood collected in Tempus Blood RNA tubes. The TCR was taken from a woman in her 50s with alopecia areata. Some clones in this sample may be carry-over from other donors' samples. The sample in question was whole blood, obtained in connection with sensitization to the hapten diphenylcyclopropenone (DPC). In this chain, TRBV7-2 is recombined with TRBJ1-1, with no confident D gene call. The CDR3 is CASSTYGRPEAFF. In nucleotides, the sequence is TGTGCCAGCAGCACGTACGGGAGACCTGAAGCTTTCTTT.